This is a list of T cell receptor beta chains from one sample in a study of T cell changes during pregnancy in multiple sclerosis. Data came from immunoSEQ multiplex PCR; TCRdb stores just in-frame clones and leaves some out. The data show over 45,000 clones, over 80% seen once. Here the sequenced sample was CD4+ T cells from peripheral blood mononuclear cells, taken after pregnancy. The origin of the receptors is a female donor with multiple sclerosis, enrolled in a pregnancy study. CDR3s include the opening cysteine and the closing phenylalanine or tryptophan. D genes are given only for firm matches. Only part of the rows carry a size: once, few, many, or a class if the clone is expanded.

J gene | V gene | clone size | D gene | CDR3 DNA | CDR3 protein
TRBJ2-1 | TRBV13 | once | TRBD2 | TGTGCCAGCAGCCGAACCGGGACTAGCGCCAACAATGAGCAGTTCTTC | CASSRTGTSANNEQFF
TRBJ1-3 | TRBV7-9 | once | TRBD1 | TGTGCCAGCAGCGCTCCAGGGGGAGGAAACACCATATATTTT | CASSAPGGGNTIYF
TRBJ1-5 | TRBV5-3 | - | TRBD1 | TGTGCCAGAAGCTTGGCCTACGGGACAGGGGGCGAGAGCAATCAGCCCCAGCATTTT | CARSLAYGTGGESNQPQHF
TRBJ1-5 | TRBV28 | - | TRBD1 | TGTGCCAGCAGTTTAGGCGACAGGGGGCTGGGTCAGCCCCAGCATTTT | CASSLGDRGLGQPQHF
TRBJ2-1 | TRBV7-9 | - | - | TGTGCCAGCAGCTTATTAGTGGGAGCATACAATGAGCAGTTCTTC | CASSLLVGAYNEQFF
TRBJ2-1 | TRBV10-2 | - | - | TGCGCCAGCACGGGGAGGATAGCGGACAATGAGCAGTTCTTC | CASTGRIADNEQFF
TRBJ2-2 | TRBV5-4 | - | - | TGTGCCAGCAGCTTTTATAGGGGCGCGAACACCGGGGAGCTGTTTTTT | CASSFYRGANTGELFF
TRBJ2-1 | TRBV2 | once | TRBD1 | TGTGCCAGCAGTCCCGACAGGGTGGGTCGGTTCTTC | CASSPDRVGRFF
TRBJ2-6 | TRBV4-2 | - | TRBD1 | TGTGCCAGCAGCCCAGGACAGGCGATCTCTGGGGCCAACGTCCTGACTTTC | CASSPGQAISGANVLTF
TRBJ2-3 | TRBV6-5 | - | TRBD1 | TGTGCCAGCAGTGACAGGGGGCAAGGGGATACGCAGTATTTT | CASSDRGQGDTQYF
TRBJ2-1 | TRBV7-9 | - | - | TGTGCCAGCAGCTTAGAGTCGGCAGGGGCCTACAATGAGCAGTTCTTC | CASSLESAGAYNEQFF
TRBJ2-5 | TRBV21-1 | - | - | TGTGCCAGCAGCAAGGGGGAGCTAGCGGGCTACCAAGAGACCCAGTACTTC | CASSKGELAGYQETQYF
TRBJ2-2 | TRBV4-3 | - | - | TGCGCCAGCAGCCAAGGAACAGCGGTAAACACCGGGGAGCTGTTTTTT | CASSQGTAVNTGELFF
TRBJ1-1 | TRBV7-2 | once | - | TGTGCCAGCAGTTATAGTATGGGGGGGGAAGCTTTCTTT | CASSYSMGGEAFF